A selection of T cell receptor beta chains follows, all from one sample in a study of cytomegalovirus exposure and HLA in healthy donors. Produced via immunoSEQ multiplex PCR; TCRdb's table is partial and in-frame only. The sample carries 120,000 to 150,000 clones, over 65% recorded once. The sequenced sample consisted of PBMCs. Source of these receptors: a man aged 35 to 55 in good health and CMV-seropositive. CDR3s include the opening cysteine and the closing phenylalanine or tryptophan. D genes are given only for firm matches. Rows may omit the clone size; those that give it use once, few, many or a size class.

TRBJ1-4	TRBV6-5	-	few	CASSQGEKLFF	TGTGCCAGCAGTCAGGGCGAAAAACTGTTTTTT
TRBJ2-3	TRBV28	TRBD2	-	CASRRTSGFDTQYF	TGTGCCAGCAGGAGGACTAGCGGATTCGATACGCAGTATTTT
TRBJ2-1	TRBV19	TRBD2	-	CASKTSGTYNEQFF	TGTGCCAGCAAGACTAGCGGAACGTACAATGAGCAGTTCTTC
TRBJ2-7	TRBV7-3	TRBD2	-	CANPEMFSGSSSYEQYF	TGTGCCAACCCAGAAATGTTTAGCGGGAGCTCGTCCTACGAGCAGTACTTC
TRBJ2-1	TRBV27	-	-	CASSNVRNEQFF	TGTGCCAGCAGTAATGTGCGGAATGAGCAGTTCTTC
TRBJ2-1	TRBV6-5	TRBD2	once	CASTRSGTGNEQFF	TGTGCCAGCACGAGAAGCGGGACGGGCAATGAGCAGTTCTTC
TRBJ2-1	TRBV7-2	-	-	CASSSQAYNEQFF	TGTGCCAGCAGCTCTCAAGCGTACAATGAGCAGTTCTTC
TRBJ2-7	TRBV7-2	TRBD1	-	CASSLGQGLSYEQYF	TGTGCCAGCAGCTTAGGACAGGGCCTCTCCTACGAGCAGTACTTC
TRBJ1-5	TRBV28	TRBD1	-	CATGQGDQPQHF	TGTGCCACGGGACAGGGGGACCAGCCCCAGCATTTT
TRBJ2-4	TRBV4-1	-	-	CASSQVPSSLNIQYF	TGCGCCAGCAGCCAAGTGCCCAGTAGCCTAAACATTCAGTACTTC